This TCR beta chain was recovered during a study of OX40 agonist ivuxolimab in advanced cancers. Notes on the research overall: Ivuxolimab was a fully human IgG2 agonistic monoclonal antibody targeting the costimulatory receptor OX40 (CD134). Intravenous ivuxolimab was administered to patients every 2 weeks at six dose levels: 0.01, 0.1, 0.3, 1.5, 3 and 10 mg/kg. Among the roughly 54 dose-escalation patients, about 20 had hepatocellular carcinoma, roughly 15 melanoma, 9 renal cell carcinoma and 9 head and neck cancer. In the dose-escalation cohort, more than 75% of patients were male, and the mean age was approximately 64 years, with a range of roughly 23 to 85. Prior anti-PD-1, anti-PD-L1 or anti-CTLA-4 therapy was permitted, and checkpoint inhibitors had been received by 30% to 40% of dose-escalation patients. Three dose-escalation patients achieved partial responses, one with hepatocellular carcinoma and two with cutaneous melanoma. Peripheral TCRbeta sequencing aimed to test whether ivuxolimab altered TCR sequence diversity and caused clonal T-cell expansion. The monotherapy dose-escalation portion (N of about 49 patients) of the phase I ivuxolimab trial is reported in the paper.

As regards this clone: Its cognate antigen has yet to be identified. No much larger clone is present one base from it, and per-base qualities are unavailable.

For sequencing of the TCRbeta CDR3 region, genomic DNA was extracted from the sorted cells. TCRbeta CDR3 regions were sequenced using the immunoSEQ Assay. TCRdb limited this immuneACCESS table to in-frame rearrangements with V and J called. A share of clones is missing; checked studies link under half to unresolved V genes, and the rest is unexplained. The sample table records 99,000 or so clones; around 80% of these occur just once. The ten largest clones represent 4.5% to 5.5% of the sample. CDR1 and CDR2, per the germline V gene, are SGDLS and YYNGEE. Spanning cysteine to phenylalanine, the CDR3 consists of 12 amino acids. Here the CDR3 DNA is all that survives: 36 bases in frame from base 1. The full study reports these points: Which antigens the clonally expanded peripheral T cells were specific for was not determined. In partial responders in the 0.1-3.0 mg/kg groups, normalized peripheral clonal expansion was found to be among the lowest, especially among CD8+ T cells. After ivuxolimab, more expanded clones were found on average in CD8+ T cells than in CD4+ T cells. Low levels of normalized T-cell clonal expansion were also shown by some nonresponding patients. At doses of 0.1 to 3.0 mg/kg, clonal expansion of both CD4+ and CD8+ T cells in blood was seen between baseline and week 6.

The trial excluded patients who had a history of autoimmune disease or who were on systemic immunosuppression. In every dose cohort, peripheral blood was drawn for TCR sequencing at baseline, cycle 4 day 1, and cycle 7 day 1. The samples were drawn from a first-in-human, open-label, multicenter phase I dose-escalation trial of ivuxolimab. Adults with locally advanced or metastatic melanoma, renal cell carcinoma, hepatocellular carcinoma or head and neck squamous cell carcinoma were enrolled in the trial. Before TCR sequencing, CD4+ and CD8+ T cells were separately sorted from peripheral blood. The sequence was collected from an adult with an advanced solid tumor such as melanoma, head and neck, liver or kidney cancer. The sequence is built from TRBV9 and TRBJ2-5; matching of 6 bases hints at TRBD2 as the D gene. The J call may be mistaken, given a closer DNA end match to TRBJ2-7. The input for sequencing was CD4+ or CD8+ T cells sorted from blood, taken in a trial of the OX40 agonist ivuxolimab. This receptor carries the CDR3 CASKGSGYEQYF. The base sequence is TGTGCCAGCAAGGGTAGCGGCTACGAGCAGTACTTC.